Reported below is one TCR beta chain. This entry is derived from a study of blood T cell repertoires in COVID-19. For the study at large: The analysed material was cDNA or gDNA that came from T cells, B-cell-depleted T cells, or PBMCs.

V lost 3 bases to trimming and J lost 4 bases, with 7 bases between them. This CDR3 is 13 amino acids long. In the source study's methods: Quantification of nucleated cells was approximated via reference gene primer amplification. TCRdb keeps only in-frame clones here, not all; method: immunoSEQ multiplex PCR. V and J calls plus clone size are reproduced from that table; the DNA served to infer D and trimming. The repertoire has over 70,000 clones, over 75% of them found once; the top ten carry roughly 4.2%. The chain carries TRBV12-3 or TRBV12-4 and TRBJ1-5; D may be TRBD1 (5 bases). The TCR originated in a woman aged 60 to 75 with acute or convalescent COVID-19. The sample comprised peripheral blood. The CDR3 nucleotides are TGTGCCAGCAGTTTGCAGGGAAATCAGCCCCAGCATTTT. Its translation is CASSLQGNQPQHF.